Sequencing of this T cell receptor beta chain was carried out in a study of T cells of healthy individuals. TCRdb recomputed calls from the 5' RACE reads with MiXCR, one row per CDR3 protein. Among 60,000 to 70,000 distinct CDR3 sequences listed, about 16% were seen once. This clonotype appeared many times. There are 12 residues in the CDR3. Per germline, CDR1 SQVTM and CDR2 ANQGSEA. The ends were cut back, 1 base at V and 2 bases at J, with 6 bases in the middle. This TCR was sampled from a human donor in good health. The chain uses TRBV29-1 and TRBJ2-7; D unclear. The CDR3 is CSVEGPAYEQYF. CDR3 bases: TGCAGCGTTGAAGGACCTGCCTACGAGCAGTACTTC.